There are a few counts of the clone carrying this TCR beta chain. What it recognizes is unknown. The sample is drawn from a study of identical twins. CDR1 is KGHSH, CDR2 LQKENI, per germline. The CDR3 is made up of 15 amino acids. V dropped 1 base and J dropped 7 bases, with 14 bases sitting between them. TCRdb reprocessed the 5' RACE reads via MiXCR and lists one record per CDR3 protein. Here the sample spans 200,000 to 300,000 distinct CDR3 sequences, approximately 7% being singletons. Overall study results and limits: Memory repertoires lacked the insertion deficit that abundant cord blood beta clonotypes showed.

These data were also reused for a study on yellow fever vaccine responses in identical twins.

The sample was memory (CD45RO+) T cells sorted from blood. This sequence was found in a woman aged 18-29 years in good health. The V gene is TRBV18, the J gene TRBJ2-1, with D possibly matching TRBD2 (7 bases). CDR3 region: CASSPLAGARNEQFF. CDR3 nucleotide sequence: TGTGCCAGCTCACCACTGGCGGGGGCCAGGAATGAGCAGTTCTTC.